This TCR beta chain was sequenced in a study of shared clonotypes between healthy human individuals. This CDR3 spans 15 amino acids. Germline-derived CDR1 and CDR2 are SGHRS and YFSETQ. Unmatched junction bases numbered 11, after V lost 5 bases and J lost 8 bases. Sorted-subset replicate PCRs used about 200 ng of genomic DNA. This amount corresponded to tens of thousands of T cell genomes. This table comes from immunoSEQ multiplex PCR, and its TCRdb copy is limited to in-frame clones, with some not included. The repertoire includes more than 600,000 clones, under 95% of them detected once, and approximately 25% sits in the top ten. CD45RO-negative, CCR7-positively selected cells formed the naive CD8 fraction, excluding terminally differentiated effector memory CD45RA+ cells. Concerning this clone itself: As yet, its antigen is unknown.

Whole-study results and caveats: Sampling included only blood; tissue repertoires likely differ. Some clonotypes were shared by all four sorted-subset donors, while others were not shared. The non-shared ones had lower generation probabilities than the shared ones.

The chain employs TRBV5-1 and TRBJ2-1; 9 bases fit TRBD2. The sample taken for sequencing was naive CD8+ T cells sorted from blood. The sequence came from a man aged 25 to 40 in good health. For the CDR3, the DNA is TGCGCCAGCAGACAGACTAGCGGCCGCCTGGATGAGCAGTTCTTC. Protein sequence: CASRQTSGRLDEQFF.